Presented here are 16 T cell receptor beta chains from one specimen sequenced in a study of post-analysis software for immune sequencing data. No antigen is known for these receptors. The authors incorporated unique molecular identifiers into the TCR beta cDNA libraries. TCRdb re-called the PCR reads with MiXCR, one entry per CDR3 protein. The data contain roughly 800,000 distinct CDR3 sequences, approximately 30% of them singletons. Study observations and caveats: Patients showed TRBV5-6, TRBV5-1 and TRBV20-1 among a few TRBV segments more frequent than in controls.

What was sequenced was blood. These receptors came from a girl aged 10 to 17 with multiple sclerosis.

This clonotype occurred a few times. The chain employs TRBV15 and TRBJ2-3, with TRBD2 matching 8 bases. J was trimmed by 4 bases and V by 0 bases; bases with no gene match: 9. This CDR3 has 17 residues. CDR1 LNHNV and CDR2 YYDKDF come from the germline V gene (reference sequence). The CDR3 protein is CATSRDLWAGGADTQYF. Written as DNA, the CDR3 is TGTGCCACCAGCAGAGATCTGTGGGCGGGGGGAGCAGATACGCAGTATTTT.

CDR3 sequence (DNA): TGTGCCACCTTTTACTCGAGATTTGGCACCGGGGAGCTGTTTTTT. This sequence encodes CATFYSRFGTGELFF. This chain links TRBV5-5 with TRBJ2-2; the D is unclear. The germline V and J ends were trimmed by 9 bases and 4 bases, with 19 bases remaining between them. This CDR3 has 15 residues. Per germline, CDR1 SGHKS and CDR2 YYEKEE (reference sequence).

This clonotype turned up a few times. The chain recombines TRBV7-2 with TRBJ2-3; weak D call: TRBD2 (6 bases). V was trimmed by 3 bases and J by 1 base, leaving 20 bases between them. This CDR3 is 18 amino acids long. Germline V gives CDR1 SGHTA, CDR2 FQGNSA. The CDR3: CASSLGGGPPSGTDTQYF. CDR3 bases: TGTGCCAGCAGCTTGGGGGGTGGGCCCCCTTCGGGCACAGATACGCAGTATTTT.

The chain recombines TRBV20-1 with TRBJ2-1; D is unresolved. The germline CDR1 and CDR2 sequences are DFQATT and SNEGSKA (reference sequence). V dropped 3 bases and J dropped 0 bases, with 9 bases sitting between them. CDR3 length equals 14 residues. The CDR3, as DNA: TGCAGTGCTAGCAATGGGGACTCCTACAATGAGCAGTTCTTC. As protein: CSASNGDSYNEQFF.

CDR3 bases: TGCGCCTCACAGCGAAGCGTCGACCAAGAGACCCAGTACTTC. As protein: CASQRSVDQETQYF. The chain employs TRBV4-3 and TRBJ2-5, with D unresolved. CDR3 length: 14 residues. With 11 bases removed from V and 0 bases from J, the gap between germline ends came to 16 bases. CDR1 is LGHNA, CDR2 YSLEER, per germline.

This rearrangement joins TRBV28 to TRBJ2-1; the match to TRBD2 covers 8 bases. CDR3 length: 16 amino acids. Losses at the gene ends were 10 bases for V and 6 bases for J; bases not matched to a gene: 17. Germline CDR1 reads MDHEN; CDR2 reads SYDVKM. CDR3 residues: CATNPAGGAPTNEQFF. CDR3 coding DNA: TGTGCCACCAACCCTGCCGGGGGGGCCCCAACCAATGAGCAGTTCTTC.

This chain links TRBV7-2 with TRBJ2-3; possibly TRBD1 or TRBD2 for D (5 bases each). Germline CDR1 reads SGHTA; CDR2 reads FQGNSA. Between the trimmed V and J ends, which lost 0 bases and 5 bases, there was a span of 12 bases. The CDR3 extends over 15 amino acids. CDR3 loop: CASSLAAGTVDTQYF. As DNA, the CDR3 is TGTGCCAGCAGCTTAGCCGCAGGGACCGTAGATACGCAGTATTTT.

Only a few counts were recorded for this clonotype. The J gene is TRBJ2-1, the V gene TRBV12-3 or TRBV12-4; no definite D call. V was trimmed by 6 bases and J by 12 bases, leaving 12 bases between them. The CDR3 has 11 amino acids. CDR3 in amino acids: CASSPDRRQFF. The CDR3 DNA reads as TGTGCCAGCAGCCCGGATCGGCGGCAGTTCTTC.

The chain carries TRBV20-1 and TRBJ2-1; D may be TRBD2 (5 bases). Germline V lookup: CDR1 DFQATT, CDR2 SNEGSKA (reference sequence). The CDR3 length is 15 residues. V lost 0 bases and J 10 bases, leaving 19 bases between the germline ends. CDR3: CSARERPRRGFEQFF. The CDR3 nucleotides are TGCAGTGCTAGAGAGCGTCCGCGCCGAGGGTTCGAGCAGTTCTTC.

The table lists this clonotype with a few counts. The chain's CDR3 is CASSSQGGAKNIQYF. Written as DNA, the CDR3 is TGTGCCAGCAGTTCTCAGGGGGGAGCCAAAAACATTCAGTACTTC. This chain uses TRBV28 with TRBJ2-4; tentatively, D is TRBD1 (7 bases). V lost 4 bases to trimming and J lost 0 bases, with 10 bases between them. The CDR3 spans 15 residues. The germline CDR1 and CDR2 sequences are MDHEN and SYDVKM.

The chain combines TRBV29-1 with TRBJ2-2; D may correspond to TRBD1 or TRBD2 (5 bases each). With 6 bases removed from V and 4 bases from J, the gap between germline ends came to 15 bases. The germline CDR1 and CDR2 sequences are SQVTM and ANQGSEA. The length of the CDR3 is 14 residues. The CDR3 sequence: CSVDSGTATGELFF. The DNA for the CDR3 is TGCAGCGTGGATTCCGGGACGGCCACCGGGGAGCTGTTTTTT.

This rearrangement joins TRBV18 to TRBJ2-1; weak D call: TRBD1 (7 bases). Trimming took 3 bases from V and 6 from J, leaving 15 bases between them. The length of the CDR3 is 15 residues. CDR1 and CDR2 (germline): KGHSH, LQKENI. CDR3 region: CASSPGQGEVNEQFF. The CDR3 nucleotides read TGTGCCAGCTCACCGGGCCAGGGGGAGGTCAATGAGCAGTTCTTC.

The chain combines TRBV11-1 with TRBJ2-3, with no clear D. The CDR3 covers 13 residues. Germline V lookup: CDR1 SGHAT, CDR2 FQDESV (reference sequence). Trimming stripped 7 bases from V and 4 bases from J, with 12 bases between. The CDR3 here is CASTEPHADTQYF. CDR3 DNA: TGTGCCAGCACTGAACCTCACGCAGATACGCAGTATTTT.

This sequence joins TRBV5-1 and TRBJ1-1; TRBD1 matches at 8 bases. Germline CDR1 SGHRS, CDR2 YFSETQ. The junction had 2 bases not matched to a gene; V was cut back by 3 bases and J by 1 base. This CDR3 region has 14 residues. The CDR3 nucleotides read TGCGCCAGCAGCTGGACAGGGAGGAACACTGAAGCTTTCTTT. Translation gives CASSWTGRNTEAFF.

The chain recombines TRBV2 with TRBJ1-1; tentative D call: TRBD1 (5 bases). The V and J ends lost 5 bases and 6 bases respectively, with 10 bases between them. The length of the CDR3 is 12 residues. CDR1 and CDR2 from the germline V gene are SNHLY and FYNNEI. The CDR3 bases are TGTGCCAGCAGTAGACAGTCCCCTGAAGCTTTCTTT. It translates to CASSRQSPEAFF.

CDR3 DNA sequence: TGTGCCAGCAGTCCCCGCCCCGGGACTAGCGGATACAATGAGCAGTTCTTC. Encoded protein: CASSPRPGTSGYNEQFF. The chain is built from TRBV28 and TRBJ2-1; 11 nucleotides align to TRBD2. Germline assignment: CDR1 MDHEN and CDR2 SYDVKM. V dropped 5 bases and J dropped 4; count of bases not matched to a gene: 10. This CDR3 has 17 amino acids.